The sequence of this T cell receptor (beta chain) was determined in a study of blood T cells in healthy people across ages. Next came a second PCR, run for about 6 to 12 cycles, which used a sample-barcoded 5' primer along with a J-beta primer mix. From the 5' RACE reads, TCRdb called clonotypes with MiXCR, one entry per CDR3 protein. The sample lists about 1.6 million distinct CDR3 sequences, 30% to 40% seen once, with over 9% in the top ten. Germline loops: CDR1 SGHRS, CDR2 YFSETQ. The CDR3 runs 15 residues. V shed 1 base and J 5 bases; nucleotides not matched to a gene: 5. Sequenced sample: blood. This TCR derives from a woman aged 25 to 39 in good health. V is TRBV5-1 and J is TRBJ2-5; the match to TRBD2 covers 10 bases. The DNA for the CDR3 is TGCGCCAGCAGCTTGTCTAGCGGGAGCGGGGAGACCCAGTACTTC. It yields the protein CASSLSSGSGETQYF.